This TCR beta chain was recovered during a study of blood T cell repertoires in COVID-19. Trimming stripped 3 bases from V and 7 bases from J, with 18 bases between. In germline, CDR1 is DFQATT, CDR2 SNEGSKA (reference sequence). The CDR3 has 14 residues. Assay used: immunoSEQ multiplex PCR; TCRdb lists only in-frame clones, some missing. The sample consists of about 170,000 clones, about 93% of them appearing once. Sequenced: peripheral blood. This clonotype was sampled from a woman between 50 and 59 years old with acute or convalescent COVID-19. The chain recombines TRBV20-1 with TRBJ1-2; D call uncertain. CDR3 DNA: TGCAGTGCTAGTATGGGTAAAGAGGTTAGTGGCTACACCTTC. Amino acid sequence: CSASMGKEVSGYTF.